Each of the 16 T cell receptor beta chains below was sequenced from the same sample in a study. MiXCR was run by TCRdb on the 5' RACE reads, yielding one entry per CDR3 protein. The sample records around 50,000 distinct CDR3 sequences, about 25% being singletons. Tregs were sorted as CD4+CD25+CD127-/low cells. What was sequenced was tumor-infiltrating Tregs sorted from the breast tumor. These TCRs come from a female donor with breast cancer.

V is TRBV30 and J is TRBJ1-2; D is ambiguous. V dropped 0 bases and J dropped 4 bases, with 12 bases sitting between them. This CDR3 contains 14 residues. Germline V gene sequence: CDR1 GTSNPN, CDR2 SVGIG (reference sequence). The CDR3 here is CAWSVGQSLYGYTF. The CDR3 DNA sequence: TGTGCCTGGAGTGTTGGGCAATCACTCTATGGCTACACCTTC.

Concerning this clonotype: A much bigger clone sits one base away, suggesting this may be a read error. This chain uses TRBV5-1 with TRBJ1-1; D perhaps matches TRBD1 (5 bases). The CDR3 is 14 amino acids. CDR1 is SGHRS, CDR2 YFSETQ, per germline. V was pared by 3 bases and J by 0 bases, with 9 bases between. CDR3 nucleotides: TGCGCCAGCAGCTCTCGGGGACTGAACACTGAAGCTTTCTTT. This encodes CASSSRGLNTEAFF.

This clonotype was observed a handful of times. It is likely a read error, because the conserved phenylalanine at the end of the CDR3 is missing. CDR3 nucleotides: TGTGCCAGCAGAAGACAGGGCTACAATGAGCAGTTCCTC. It is translated as CASRRQGYNEQFL. The chain employs TRBV6-6 and TRBJ2-1, with 7 bases lining up with TRBD1. Germline CDR1 reads MNHNY; CDR2 reads SVGAGI (reference sequence). V trimming: 6 bases; J trimming: 3 bases; junction bases outside the gene matches: 2. This CDR3 comprises 13 residues.

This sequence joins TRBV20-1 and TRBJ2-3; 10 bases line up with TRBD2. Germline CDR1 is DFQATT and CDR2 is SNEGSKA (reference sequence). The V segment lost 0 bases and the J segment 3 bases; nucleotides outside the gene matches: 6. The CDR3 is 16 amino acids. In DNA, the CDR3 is TGCAGTGCTAGAGATTATTGGACTAGCGGTACAGATACGCAGTATTTT. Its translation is CSARDYWTSGTDTQYF.

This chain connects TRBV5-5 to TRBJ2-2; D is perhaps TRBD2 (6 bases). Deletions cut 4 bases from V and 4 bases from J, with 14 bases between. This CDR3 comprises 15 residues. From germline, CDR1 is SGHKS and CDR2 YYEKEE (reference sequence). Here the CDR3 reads CASSVLGSGTGELFF. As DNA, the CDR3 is TGTGCCAGCAGCGTCCTCGGGAGTGGCACCGGGGAGCTGTTTTTT.

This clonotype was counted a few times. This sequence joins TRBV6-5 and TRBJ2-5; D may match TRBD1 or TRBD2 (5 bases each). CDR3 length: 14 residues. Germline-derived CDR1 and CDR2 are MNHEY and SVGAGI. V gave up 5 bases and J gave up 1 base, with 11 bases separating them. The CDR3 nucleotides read TGTGCCAGCAGTGAAACCGGGACCCAAGAGACCCAGTACTTC. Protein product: CASSETGTQETQYF.

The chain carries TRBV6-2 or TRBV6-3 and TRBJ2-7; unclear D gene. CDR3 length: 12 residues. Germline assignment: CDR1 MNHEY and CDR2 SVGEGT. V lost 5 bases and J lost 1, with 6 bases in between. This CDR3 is CASSRSSYEQYF. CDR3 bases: TGTGCCAGCAGTCGTTCGTCCTACGAGCAGTACTTC.

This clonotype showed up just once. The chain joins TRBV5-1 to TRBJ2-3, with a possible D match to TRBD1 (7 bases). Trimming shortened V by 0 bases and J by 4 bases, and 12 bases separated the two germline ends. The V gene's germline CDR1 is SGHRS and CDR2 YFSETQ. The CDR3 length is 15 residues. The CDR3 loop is CASSLEARGADTQYF. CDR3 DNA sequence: TGCGCCAGCAGCTTGGAAGCCAGGGGGGCAGATACGCAGTATTTT.

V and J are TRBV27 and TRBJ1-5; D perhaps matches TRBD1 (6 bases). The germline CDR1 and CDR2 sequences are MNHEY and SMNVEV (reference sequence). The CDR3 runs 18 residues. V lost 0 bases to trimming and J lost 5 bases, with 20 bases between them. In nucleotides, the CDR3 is TGTGCCAGCAGTTTATCGGTAAGGGGGGGGCAGGATGATCAGCCCCAGCATTTT. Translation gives CASSLSVRGGQDDQPQHF.

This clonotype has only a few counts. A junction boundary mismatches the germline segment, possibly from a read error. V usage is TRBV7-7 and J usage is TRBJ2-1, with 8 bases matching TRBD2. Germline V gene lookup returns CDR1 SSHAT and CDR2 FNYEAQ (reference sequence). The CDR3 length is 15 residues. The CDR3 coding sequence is TGTGCTAGCAGCTTAGATGCGGGGGGATTTAATGAGCAGTTCTTC. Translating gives CASSLDAGGFNEQFF.

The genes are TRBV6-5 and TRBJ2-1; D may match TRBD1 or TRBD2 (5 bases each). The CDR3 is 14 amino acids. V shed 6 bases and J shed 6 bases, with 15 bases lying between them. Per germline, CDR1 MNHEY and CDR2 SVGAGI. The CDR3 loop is CASRPPPGGNEQFF. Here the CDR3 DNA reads TGTGCCAGCAGGCCCCCCCCTGGGGGCAATGAGCAGTTCTTC.

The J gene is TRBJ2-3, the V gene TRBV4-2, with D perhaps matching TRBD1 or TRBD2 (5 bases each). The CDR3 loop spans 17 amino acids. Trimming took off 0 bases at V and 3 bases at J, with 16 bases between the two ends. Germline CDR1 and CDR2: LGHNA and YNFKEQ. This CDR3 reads CASSQDGARGPTDTQYF. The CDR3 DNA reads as TGTGCCAGCAGCCAAGATGGGGCCCGGGGACCGACAGATACGCAGTATTTT.

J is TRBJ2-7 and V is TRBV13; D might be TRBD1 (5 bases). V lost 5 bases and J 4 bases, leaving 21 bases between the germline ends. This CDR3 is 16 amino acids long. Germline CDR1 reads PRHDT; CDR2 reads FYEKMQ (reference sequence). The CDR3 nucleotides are TGTGCCAGCAGCCAGCAGGGTCTTGGACACCTATACGAGCAGTACTTC. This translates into CASSQQGLGHLYEQYF.

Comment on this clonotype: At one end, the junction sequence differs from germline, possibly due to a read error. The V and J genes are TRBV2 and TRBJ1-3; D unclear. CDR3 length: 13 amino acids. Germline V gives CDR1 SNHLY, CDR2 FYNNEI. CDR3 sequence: CASSEEGGNTTYF. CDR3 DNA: TGTGCCAGCAGTGAAGAAGGAGGAAACACCACATATTTT.

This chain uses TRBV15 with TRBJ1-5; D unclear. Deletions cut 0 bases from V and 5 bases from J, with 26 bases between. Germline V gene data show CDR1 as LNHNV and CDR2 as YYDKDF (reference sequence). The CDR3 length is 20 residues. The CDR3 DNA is TGTGCCACCAGCAGAGAATCTTCCCACGGTTGGGCAGCTTACCATCAGCCCCAGCATTTT. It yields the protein CATSRESSHGWAAYHQPQHF.

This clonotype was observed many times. The chain's CDR3 is CASSLVGQRGETQYF. CDR3 in DNA: TGCGCCAGCAGCTTGGTTGGACAGAGAGGGGAGACCCAGTACTTC. The chain combines TRBV5-1 with TRBJ2-5; TRBD1 might be the D (6 bases). CDR3 length: 15 residues. Germline loops: CDR1 SGHRS, CDR2 YFSETQ. V was pared by 0 bases and J by 5 bases, with 14 bases between.